The sequence of this T cell receptor beta chain was determined in a study of vaccination and CD4 T cells after COVID-19. Treatment: roughly nine-day PBMC culture with coronavirus spike peptide pools or control peptides (ViraFEST assay). In the case of this clonotype: Its antigen is undetermined.

Looked up from germline, CDR1 is MNHNS and CDR2 is SASEGT. The germline V and J ends were trimmed by 5 bases and 5 bases, with 13 bases remaining between them. This CDR3 contains 13 residues. Sequence data for DNA of cultured CD4+ T cells were generated by the Oncomine TCR Beta short-read assay. Each CDR3 protein is one row after TCRdb ran MiXCR on the PCR reads. This sample has approximately 12,000 distinct CDR3 sequences; roughly 48% occur once, and the top ten carry roughly 15%. This chain joins TRBV6-1 and TRBJ2-7; TRBD1 might be the D (6 bases). This receptor was obtained from a human donor who had recovered from COVID-19. The material sequenced was CD4+ T cells from blood, cultured in vitro. In DNA, the CDR3 is TGTGCCAGCAGTCGAACGGACAGCCACGAGCAGTACTTC. Translation gives CASSRTDSHEQYF.